Below, 19 T cell receptor beta chains from the same sample are listed, as sequenced in a study of technical replicates of blood from a handful of donors. This table comes from immunoSEQ multiplex PCR, and its TCRdb copy is limited to in-frame clones, with some not included. The sample carries about 70,000 clones, over 85% recorded once. The specimen was T cells isolated from PBMCs. These TCRs come from a human donor in good health.

The V and J genes are TRBV19 and TRBJ2-7; 7 bases fit TRBD1. Germline V gives CDR1 LNHDA, CDR2 SQIVND (reference sequence). CDR3 size: 13 residues. Losses at the gene ends were 3 bases for V and 4 bases for J; bases not matched to a gene: 3. The CDR3 region is CASSISRGYEQYF. In nucleotides, the CDR3 is TGTGCCAGTAGTATCTCCAGGGGGTACGAGCAGTACTTC.

This sequence joins TRBV29-1 and TRBJ2-5, with D perhaps matching TRBD2 (6 bases). The V end was cut by 7 bases, the J end by 7 bases, with 13 bases between. CDR1 SQVTM and CDR2 ANQGSEA come from the germline V gene. The CDR3 extends over 11 amino acids. The CDR3 region is CSAWLGGTQYF. The CDR3 bases are TGCAGCGCCTGGCTCGGGGGGACCCAGTACTTC.

V gene TRBV6-4 combines with J gene TRBJ2-7, with a tentative D call TRBD2 (6 bases). This CDR3 comprises 15 residues. V was trimmed by 0 bases and J by 3 bases, leaving 12 bases between them. CDR1 is MRHNA and CDR2 is SNTAGT in the germline V gene. CDR3 sequence: CASSDSPGSFYEQYF. The DNA of the CDR3 is TGTGCCAGCAGTGACTCCCCCGGGAGTTTCTACGAGCAGTACTTC.

This sequence joins TRBV6-6 and TRBJ1-2; no definite D call. CDR3 length: 13 amino acids. Germline V gene lookup returns CDR1 MNHNY and CDR2 SVGAGI (reference sequence). The V end was cut by 6 bases, the J end by 6 bases, with 14 bases between. The CDR3 loop is CASREREMNGYTF. CDR3 DNA sequence: TGTGCCAGCAGAGAGAGGGAAATGAATGGCTACACCTTC.

The V gene is TRBV29-1, the J gene TRBJ2-5; 11 bases align to TRBD2. The V and J ends lost 1 base and 4 bases, in that order; junction bases with no gene match: 2. Germline CDR1 is SQVTM and CDR2 is ANQGSEA. The CDR3 runs to 14 residues. The CDR3 is CSVEVLAGGETQYF. CDR3 nucleotide sequence: TGCAGCGTTGAAGTTCTAGCGGGAGGAGAGACCCAGTACTTC.

The chain links TRBV6-1 to TRBJ1-1; D unresolved. Trimming stripped 0 bases from V and 1 base from J, with 3 bases between. The CDR3 covers 13 residues. Germline CDR1 is MNHNS and CDR2 is SASEGT. CDR3 bases: TGTGCCAGCAGTGAAGCCAGGAACACTGAAGCTTTCTTT. This gives the protein CASSEARNTEAFF.

The rearrangement uses TRBV5-8 and TRBJ1-5; 7 bases are a match to TRBD1. The CDR3 has 15 amino acids. Trimming at V came to 6 bases and at J to 2 bases, leaving 8 bases not matched to a gene. Germline CDR1 reads SGHTS; CDR2 reads YDEGEE. CDR3 nucleotides: TGTGCCAGCATTATGACAGGGTCGGGCAATCAGCCCCAGCATTTT. Protein: CASIMTGSGNQPQHF. The full variable domain, its missing parts supplied by reference TRBV5-8 and TRBJ1-5, is EAGVTQSPTHLIKTRGQQATLRCSPISGHTSVYWYQQALGLGLQFLLWYDEGEERNRGNFPPRFSGRQFPNYSSELNVNALELEDSALYLCASIMTGSGNQPQHFGDGTRLSIL.

This sequence joins TRBV7-6 and TRBJ1-1, with D unresolved. Trimming pared 3 bases from V and 5 bases from J, leaving 7 bases between. CDR1 is SGHVS and CDR2 is FNYEAQ in the germline V gene. The CDR3 length is 12 residues. The CDR3 spells CASSFLETEAFF. The CDR3 DNA follows: TGTGCCAGCAGCTTCTTAGAGACTGAAGCTTTCTTT.

The chain employs TRBV4-2 and TRBJ2-1; maybe TRBD1 (5 bases). Trimming left V 0 bases short and J 0 bases short, with 12 bases between. Per germline, CDR1 LGHNA and CDR2 YNFKEQ. The CDR3 sequence is 17 residues long. CDR3 in amino acids: CASSQDVGESSYNEQFF. For the CDR3, the DNA is TGTGCCAGCAGCCAAGACGTAGGGGAAAGCTCCTACAATGAGCAGTTCTTC.

The count of this clone is one. The V and J genes are TRBV28 and TRBJ1-5; tentatively, D is TRBD1 (6 bases). Deletions cut 8 bases from V and 3 bases from J, with 17 bases between. The CDR3 covers 15 residues. Per the germline V gene, CDR1 is MDHEN and CDR2 is SYDVKM. CDR3 sequence reads: CASLLGGSNNQPQHF. The CDR3 nucleotides read TGTGCCAGCCTCCTAGGGGGTAGTAACAATCAGCCCCAGCATTTT.

The chain is built from TRBV6-1 and TRBJ2-7; TRBD2 agrees at 13 bases. V lost 3 bases and J lost 1; bases outside the gene matches: 3. CDR3 size: 16 residues. Germline lookup yields CDR1 MNHNS and CDR2 SASEGT. CDR3 sequence: CASSDRGLAGSYEQYF. The DNA of the CDR3 is TGTGCCAGCAGTGACAGGGGACTAGCGGGATCCTACGAGCAGTACTTC.

V is TRBV19 and J is TRBJ1-1; D may be TRBD1 (5 bases). Germline V gives CDR1 LNHDA, CDR2 SQIVND (reference sequence). The V and J ends lost 5 bases and 4 bases respectively, with 17 bases between them. CDR3 length: 15 amino acids. The DNA of the CDR3 is TGTGCCAGTAGTGGCCTTGGCAGGGTACCCACTGAAGCTTTCTTT. Protein product: CASSGLGRVPTEAFF.

The rearrangement joins TRBV5-1 to TRBJ1-2, with D perhaps TRBD1 (5 bases). V lost 4 bases and J 2 bases, leaving 18 bases between the germline ends. The CDR3 extends over 16 amino acids. Germline V gives CDR1 SGHRS, CDR2 YFSETQ. The CDR3 sequence: CASSLNGGTLNYGYTF. The DNA of the CDR3 is TGCGCCAGCAGCCTAAACGGAGGGACCCTGAACTATGGCTACACCTTC.

This chain joins TRBV9 and TRBJ2-2; TRBD1 matches at 7 bases. Unmatched junction bases numbered 0, after V lost 0 bases and J lost 4 bases. From germline, CDR1 is SGDLS and CDR2 YYNGEE. CDR3 size: 14 residues. CDR3 region: CASSVDRGTGELFF. The CDR3 nucleotides are TGTGCCAGCAGCGTAGACAGGGGCACCGGGGAGCTGTTTTTT. The complete variable domain, with remaining parts taken from reference TRBV9 and TRBJ2-2, reads DSGVTQTPKHLITATGQRVTLRCSPRSGDLSVYWYQQSLDQGLQFLIQYYNGEERAKGNILERFSAQQFPDLHSELNLSSLELGDSALYFCASSVDRGTGELFFGEGSRLTVL.

The genes are TRBV25-1 and TRBJ1-1, with 9 bases that match TRBD1. The CDR3 spans 13 residues. Germline V gives CDR1 MGHDK, CDR2 SYGVNS. V lost 6 bases, J lost 11 bases, and 10 bases stayed unmatched. In DNA, the CDR3 is TGTGCCAGCAGCCTCTACGGGACAGGGCCGGCTTTCTTT. It codes for CASSLYGTGPAFF.

The chain couples TRBV27 to TRBJ2-1; the D gene is possibly TRBD2 (6 bases). The CDR3 is made up of 16 amino acids. Germline values: CDR1 MNHEY, CDR2 SMNVEV (reference sequence). V lost 0 bases, J lost 7 bases, and 16 bases lay in between. The chain's CDR3 is CASSLSIRELGNEQFF. Here the CDR3 DNA reads TGTGCCAGCAGTTTATCGATACGGGAGCTGGGTAATGAGCAGTTCTTC.

The rearrangement uses TRBV11-2 and TRBJ2-2; 8 nucleotides align to TRBD1. This CDR3 region has 19 residues. V shed 1 base, J shed 3 bases, and the junction held 13 bases outside the gene matches. Looked up from germline, CDR1 is SGHAT and CDR2 is FQNNGV. DNA for the CDR3: TGTGCCAGCAGCTTAGTTCAGTGGCGACAGGGGCCTTACACCGGGGAGCTGTTTTTT. It translates to CASSLVQWRQGPYTGELFF.

The J gene is TRBJ2-2, the V gene TRBV30, with a weak D call TRBD1 (5 bases). The CDR3 spans 14 residues. Between the trimmed V and J ends, which lost 5 bases and 1 base, there was a span of 11 bases. Germline values: CDR1 GTSNPN, CDR2 SVGIG (reference sequence). The CDR3 is CAWQGAVNTGELFF. The CDR3 DNA is TGTGCCTGGCAAGGGGCAGTGAACACCGGGGAGCTGTTTTTT.

The chain uses TRBV5-4 and TRBJ2-2; no clear D gene. The germline CDR1 and CDR2 sequences are SGHNT and YYREEE (reference sequence). The CDR3 covers 15 residues. The V end lost 4 bases, the J end lost 0 bases, and 10 bases lay between the germline ends. The CDR3 DNA follows: TGTGCCAGCAGCCGATTGACTGCGAACACCGGGGAGCTGTTTTTT. Its translation is CASSRLTANTGELFF.